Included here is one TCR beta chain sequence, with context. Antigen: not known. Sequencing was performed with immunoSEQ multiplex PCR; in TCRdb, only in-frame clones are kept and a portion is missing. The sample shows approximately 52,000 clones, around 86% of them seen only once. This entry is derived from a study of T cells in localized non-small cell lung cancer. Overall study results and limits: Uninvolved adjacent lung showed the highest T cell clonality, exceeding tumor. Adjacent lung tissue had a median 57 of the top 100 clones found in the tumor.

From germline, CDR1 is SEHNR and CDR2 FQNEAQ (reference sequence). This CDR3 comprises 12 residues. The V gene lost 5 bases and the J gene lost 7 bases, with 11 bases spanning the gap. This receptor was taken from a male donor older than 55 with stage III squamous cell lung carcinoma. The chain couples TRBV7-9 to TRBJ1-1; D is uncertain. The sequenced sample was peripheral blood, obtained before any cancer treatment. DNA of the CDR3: TGTGCCAGCAGCCCGATTCCTGATGAAGCTTTCTTT. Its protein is CASSPIPDEAFF.